The T cell receptor (beta chain) under discussion was sequenced for a study of cytomegalovirus exposure and HLA in healthy donors. Study-wide results and caveats: Analysis was performed later, and it showed HLA-associated TCR beta chains to be more clonally expanded than equally common others.

Germline V CDR1 and CDR2: MDHEN, SYDVKM. Trimming stripped 6 bases from V and 0 bases from J, with 28 bases between. CDR3 length: 20 residues. The PCR used 60 Vbeta and 13 Jbeta primers. The data were produced by immunoSEQ multiplex PCR, yet TCRdb's version contains in-frame clones alone and is incomplete. The sample holds 200,000 to 250,000 clones; about 80% are singletons and the top ten take 5.4%. For this clone: The antigen is not known.

The gene calls are TRBV28 and TRBJ2-3; D perhaps matches TRBD1 (8 bases). This TCR was recovered from a woman in her thirties or forties in good health and CMV-seropositive. The sample was PBMCs. Here the CDR3 reads CASRLWGGTQGGASTDTQYF. The CDR3 bases are TGTGCCAGCAGACTTTGGGGGGGCACACAGGGGGGTGCTAGCACAGATACGCAGTATTTT.